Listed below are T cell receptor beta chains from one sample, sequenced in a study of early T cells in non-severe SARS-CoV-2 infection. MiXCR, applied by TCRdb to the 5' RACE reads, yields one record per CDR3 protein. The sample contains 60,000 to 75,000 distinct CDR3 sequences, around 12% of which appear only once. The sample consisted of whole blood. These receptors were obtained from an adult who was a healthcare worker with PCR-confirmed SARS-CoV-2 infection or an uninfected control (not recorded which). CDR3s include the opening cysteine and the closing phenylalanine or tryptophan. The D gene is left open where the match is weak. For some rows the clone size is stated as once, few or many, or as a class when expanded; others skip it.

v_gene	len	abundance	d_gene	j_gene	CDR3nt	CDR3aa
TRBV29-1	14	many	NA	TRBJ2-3	TGCAGCGTTGGCCAACAGGGGAGGGCAGATACGCAGTATTTT	CSVGQQGRADTQYF
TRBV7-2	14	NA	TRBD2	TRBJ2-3	TGTGCCAGCAGCTTAGTAGCGGGAGGGCAGATGCAGTATTTT	CASSLVAGGQMQYF
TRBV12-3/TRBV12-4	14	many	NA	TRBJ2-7	NA	CASRAGLSSYEQYF
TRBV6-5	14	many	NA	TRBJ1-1	TGTGCCAGCAGTTTCGGACGGAGAAACACTGAAGCTTTCTTT	CASSFGRRNTEAFF
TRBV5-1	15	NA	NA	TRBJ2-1	TGCGCCAGCAGGGCCTCAGGGTACCAGCTTGATGAGCAGTTCTTC	CASRASGYQLDEQFF
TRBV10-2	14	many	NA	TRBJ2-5	TGCGCCAGCAGTGACTCACTAGCCCGGAAGACCCAGTACTTC	CASSDSLARKTQYF
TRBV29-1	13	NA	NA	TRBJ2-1	TGCAGCGCACCTCAGGGATATCTCAATGAGCAGTTCTTC	CSAPQGYLNEQFF
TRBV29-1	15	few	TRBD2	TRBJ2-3	TGCAGCGTTGATGGGACTAGCACTAGCACAGATACGCAGTATTTT	CSVDGTSTSTDTQYF
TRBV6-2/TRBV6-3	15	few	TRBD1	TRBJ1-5	TGTGCCAGCACCGGACAGGGGGCAGGCAATCAGCCCCAGCATTTT	CASTGQGAGNQPQHF
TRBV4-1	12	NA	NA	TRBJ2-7	TGCGCCAGCAGCCAAGAATGGGGGGAGCAGTACTTC	CASSQEWGEQYF
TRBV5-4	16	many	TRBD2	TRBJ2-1	TGTGCCAGCAGTCAACCTGGGACTAGCGCCTACAATGAGCAGTTCTTC	CASSQPGTSAYNEQFF
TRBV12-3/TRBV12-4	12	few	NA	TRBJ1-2	TGTGCCAGCAAGCGGGGCCCTTATGGCTACACCTTC	CASKRGPYGYTF
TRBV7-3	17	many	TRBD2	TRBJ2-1	TGTGCCAGCAGCTTAACGCCCCTAGCGGGAGGGCGCAATGAGCAGTTCTTC	CASSLTPLAGGRNEQFF
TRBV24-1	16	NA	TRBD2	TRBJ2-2	TGTGCCACCAGCATTGAGGCGGGAGCATTTCCCGGGGAGCTGTTTTTT	CATSIEAGAFPGELFF
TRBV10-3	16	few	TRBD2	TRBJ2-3	TGTGCCATCAGTGCGGATCCGGGGGGTAGCACAGATACGCAGTATTTT	CAISADPGGSTDTQYF
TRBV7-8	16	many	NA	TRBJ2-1	TGTGCCAGCAGTTACCGCCGGACAGCCCTTTACAATGAGCAGTTCTTC	CASSYRRTALYNEQFF
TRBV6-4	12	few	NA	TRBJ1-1	TGTGCCAGCACCCCCCGGAACACTGAAGCTTTCTTT	CASTPRNTEAFF
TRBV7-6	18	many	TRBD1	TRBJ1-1	TGTGCCAGCAGCTTAGCCCGATGGACAGGGGGCGCGCACACTGAAGCTTTCTTT	CASSLARWTGGAHTEAFF
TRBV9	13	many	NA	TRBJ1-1	TGTGCCAGCAGCGGGACGCCAAACACTGAAGCTTTCTTT	CASSGTPNTEAFF
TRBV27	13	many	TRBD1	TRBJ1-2	TGTGCCAGCAGTTCTCGACAGGGTTATGGCTACACCTTC	CASSSRQGYGYTF
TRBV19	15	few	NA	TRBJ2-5	TGTGCCAGTAGTACCCTCGGGCCGCTGGGGGAGACCCAGTACTTC	CASSTLGPLGETQYF
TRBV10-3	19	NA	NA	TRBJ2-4	TGTGCCATCAGTGAAACACAGGGTTCTGAGACTCTAGCCAAAAACATTCAGTACTTC	CAISETQGSETLAKNIQYF
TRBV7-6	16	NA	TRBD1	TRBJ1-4	TGTGCCAGCAGCGCAAGCTCAGGGGGCATAGGTAAAAAACTGTTTTTT	CASSASSGGIGKKLFF
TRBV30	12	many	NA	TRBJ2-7	TGTGCCTGTAGTTTAGGGGCCTACGAGCAGTACTTC	CACSLGAYEQYF
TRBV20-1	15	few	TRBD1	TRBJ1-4	TGCAGTGCCCGGGACAGCGAGACAACTAATGAAAAACTGTTTTTT	CSARDSETTNEKLFF
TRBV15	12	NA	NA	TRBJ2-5	TGTGCCACCAGCAGCCGGGACTCAGTGGGGAACTTC	CATSSRDSVGNF
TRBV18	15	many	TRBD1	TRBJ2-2	TGTGCCAGCTCACCACGGGACAGGGACACCGGGGAGCTGTTTTTT	CASSPRDRDTGELFF
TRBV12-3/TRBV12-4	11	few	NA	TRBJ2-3	TGTGCCAGCAGCAACAGGGATACGCAGTATTTT	CASSNRDTQYF
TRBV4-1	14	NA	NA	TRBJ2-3	TGCGCCAGCAGCCAACCCGGGCCCACAGATACGCAGTATTTT	CASSQPGPTDTQYF
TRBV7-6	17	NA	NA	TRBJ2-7	TGTGCCAGCAGTCGTGCTTGGCCCCACGGGGGGCCATACGAGCAGTACTTC	CASSRAWPHGGPYEQYF
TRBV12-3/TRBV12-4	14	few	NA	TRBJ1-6	TGTGCCAGCAGTTTTGGGGTTTCCCGTTCACCCCTCCACTTT	CASSFGVSRSPLHF
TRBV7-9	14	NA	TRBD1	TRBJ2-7	TGTGCCAGCAGCGAGGGACAGGGGTCCTACGAGCAGTACTTC	CASSEGQGSYEQYF
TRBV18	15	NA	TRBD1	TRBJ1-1	TGTGCCAGCTCACCCCAGACAGGGGGCGGCACTGAAGCTTTCTTT	CASSPQTGGGTEAFF
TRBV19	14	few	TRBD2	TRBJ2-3	TGTGCCAGTAGTTGGGCGGGGGGCACAGATACGCAGTATTTT	CASSWAGGTDTQYF
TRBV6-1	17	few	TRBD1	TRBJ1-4	TGTGCCAGCAGTGAAGACGGTGGGACAGGGTCATGGTCCAAACTGTTTTTT	CASSEDGGTGSWSKLFF
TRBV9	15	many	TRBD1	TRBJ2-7	TGTGCCAGCAGCGCCGCCGGGACAGGGTCCTACGAGCAGTACTTC	CASSAAGTGSYEQYF
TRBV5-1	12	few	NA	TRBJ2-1	TGCGCCAGCAGAGGGAAAGCTAATGAGCAGTTCTTC	CASRGKANEQFF
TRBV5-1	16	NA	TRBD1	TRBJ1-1	TGCGCCAGCAGCCCATACAGGGGGGCCGTGAACACTGAAGCTTTCTTT	CASSPYRGAVNTEAFF
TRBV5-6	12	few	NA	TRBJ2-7	TGTGCCAGCAGCCGGACTCTATACGAGCAGTACTTC	CASSRTLYEQYF
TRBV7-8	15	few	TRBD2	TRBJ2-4	TGTGCCAGCAGCTTATCGTACGGGGGGGCGGACATTCAGTACTTC	CASSLSYGGADIQYF
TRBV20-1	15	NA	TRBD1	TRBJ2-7	TGCAGTGCTAACTCCCGGGACAGGGTCAGCTACGAGCAGTACTTC	CSANSRDRVSYEQYF
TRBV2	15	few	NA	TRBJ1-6	TGTGCCAGCAGTGGGAACAGGAACTATAATTCACCCCTCCACTTT	CASSGNRNYNSPLHF
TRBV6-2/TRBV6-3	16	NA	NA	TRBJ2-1	TGTGCCAGCAGTTACTCGTCCGGGAGCTCCTACAATGAGCAGTTCTTC	CASSYSSGSSYNEQFF
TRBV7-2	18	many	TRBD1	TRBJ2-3	TGTGCCAGCAGCCTAAGACCAGGGGGCGTTAAGAGCACAGATACGCAGTATTTT	CASSLRPGGVKSTDTQYF
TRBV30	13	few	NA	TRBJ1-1	TGTGCCTGGAGTATCACCAAGAACACTGAAGCTTTCTTT	CAWSITKNTEAFF
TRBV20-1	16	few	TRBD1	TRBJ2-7	TGCAGTGCTAGAGGCCCGGGACAGCGCCTCTCCTACGAGCAGTACTTC	CSARGPGQRLSYEQYF
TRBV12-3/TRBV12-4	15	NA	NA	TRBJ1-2	TGTGCCAGCACCCCGGGCAGGGACCCTAACTATGGCTACACCTTC	CASTPGRDPNYGYTF
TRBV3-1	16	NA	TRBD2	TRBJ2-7	TGTGCCAGCCAGCACCGGACTAGCGGGAGGGTCTACGAGCAGTACTTC	CASQHRTSGRVYEQYF
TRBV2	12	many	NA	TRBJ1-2	TGTGCCAGCAGTGTGGGCCTGGAGGGCTACACCTTC	CASSVGLEGYTF
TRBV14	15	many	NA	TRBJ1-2	TGTGCCAGCAGCCAAGATCTCGTAGCGAACTATGGCTACACCTTC	CASSQDLVANYGYTF
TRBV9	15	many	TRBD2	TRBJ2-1	TGTGCCAGCAGCCCCGGGACTAGCCCCTACAATGAGCAGTTCTTC	CASSPGTSPYNEQFF
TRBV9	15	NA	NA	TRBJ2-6	TGTGCCAGCAGCGTAGCCAAAACTGGGGCCAACGTCCTGACTTTC	CASSVAKTGANVLTF
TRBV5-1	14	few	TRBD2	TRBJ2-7	TGCGCCAGCAGTGGGAGGGGAAGCTCCTACGAGCAGTACTTC	CASSGRGSSYEQYF
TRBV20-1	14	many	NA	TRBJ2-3	TGCAGTGCTAGAGGGATGGGTAGCACAGATACGCAGTATTTT	CSARGMGSTDTQYF
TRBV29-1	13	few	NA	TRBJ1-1	TGCAGCGTTGTGGGCAGGGGCCCCACTGAAGCTTTCTTT	CSVVGRGPTEAFF